The rows below give T cell receptor beta chains drawn from one sample of a study of chemoradiotherapy in HPV16-positive cancers. Here immunoSEQ multiplex PCR was the method, and the copy in TCRdb shows in-frame clones only, minus some. The table includes hundreds of clones, just over 85% detected once. The source material was tumor tissue, sampled from a patient who underwent chemoradiotherapy. The receptors shown here come from a human donor with HPV-associated anogenital cancer. Both conserved end residues are part of each CDR3. D genes are given only for firm matches. Only some rows state a clone size, as once, few, many or a class for expanded clones.

V gene	clone size	D gene	J gene	CDR3 protein	CDR3 DNA
TRBV7-9	NA	TRBD2	TRBJ2-5	CASSPRTSGETQYF	TGTGCCAGCAGCCCTCGGACTAGCGGAGAGACCCAGTACTTC
TRBV5-1	NA	TRBD1	TRBJ1-2	CASSLPGQGNGYTF	TGCGCCAGCAGCTTACCGGGACAGGGGAATGGCTACACCTTC
TRBV5-1	NA	NA	TRBJ2-7	CASSFEGGTNSYEQYF	TGCGCCAGCAGCTTTGAGGGGGGTACAAACTCCTACGAGCAGTACTTC
TRBV19	few	NA	TRBJ2-2	CASSIVAGSGGELFF	TGTGCCAGTAGCATTGTGGCAGGGAGTGGAGGGGAGCTGTTTTTT
TRBV18	NA	NA	TRBJ1-1	CASSPQSGNTEAFF	TGTGCCAGCTCCCCCCAGTCAGGGAACACTGAAGCTTTCTTT
TRBV19	NA	NA	TRBJ2-6	CASSIDAKGGARPGANVLTF	TGTGCCAGTAGTATAGACGCTAAGGGTGGGGCGAGGCCTGGGGCCAACGTCCTGACTTTC
TRBV18	NA	NA	TRBJ1-2	CASSPAEARVGYTF	TGTGCCAGCTCACCAGCGGAGGCTCGGGTTGGCTACACCTTC
TRBV29-1	once	TRBD1	TRBJ2-5	CSVEGQGAGGETQYF	TGCAGCGTTGAGGGACAGGGGGCAGGGGGAGAGACCCAGTACTTC
TRBV10-3	NA	NA	TRBJ2-3	CAISGTSSTDTQYF	TGTGCCATCAGTGGGACTTCTAGCACAGATACGCAGTATTTT
TRBV28	NA	TRBD1	TRBJ1-6	CASSFETGVRALHF	TGTGCCAGCAGTTTTGAGACAGGGGTTCGGGCCCTCCACTTT
TRBV18	NA	NA	TRBJ1-6	CASSPLELSSYNSPLHF	TGTGCCAGCTCACCATTGGAACTCAGCTCCTATAATTCACCCCTCCACTTT
TRBV5-1	NA	NA	TRBJ2-1	CASSPSRDNEQFF	TGCGCCAGCAGCCCCAGCCGGGACAATGAGCAGTTCTTC
TRBV18	NA	NA	TRBJ1-5	CASSLEEGGWSQPQHF	TGTGCCAGCTCTCTGGAAGAGGGGGGTTGGAGTCAGCCCCAGCATTTT
TRBV10-3	NA	NA	TRBJ2-1	CAISDGTGNNEQFF	TGTGCCATCAGTGACGGGACGGGAAACAATGAGCAGTTCTTC
TRBV28	NA	TRBD2	TRBJ2-7	CASSLSGGSYEQYF	TGTGCCAGCAGCCTTAGCGGGGGATCCTACGAGCAGTACTTC
TRBV10-3	NA	NA	TRBJ1-2	CAISESDIYGYTF	TGTGCCATCAGTGAGTCAGACATCTATGGCTACACCTTC
TRBV11-2	NA	TRBD1	TRBJ1-2	CASSLGTGDGYTF	TGTGCCAGCAGCTTAGGGACAGGGGATGGCTACACCTTC
TRBV18	NA	TRBD1	TRBJ1-1	CASSPRTGPNTEAFF	TGTGCCAGCTCACCTCGGACAGGGCCCAACACTGAAGCTTTCTTT
TRBV6-7	NA	TRBD1	TRBJ1-1	CASIGGVMDTEAFF	TGTGCCAGTATAGGGGGCGTGATGGACACTGAAGCTTTCTTT
TRBV19	once	NA	TRBJ2-3	CASSPPTRTDTQYF	TGTGCCAGTAGTCCACCGACGAGGACAGATACGCAGTATTTT
TRBV7-2	once	NA	TRBJ1-6	CASSLEVGLNSPLHF	TGTGCCAGCAGCTTAGAAGTGGGACTCAATTCACCCCTCCACTTT
TRBV11-1	NA	TRBD1	TRBJ1-2	CASSLGQGNGGYTF	TGTGCCAGCAGCTTGGGACAGGGTAATGGTGGCTACACCTTC
TRBV29-1	NA	TRBD1	TRBJ2-1	CSGDRVGASSYNEQFF	TGCAGCGGCGACAGGGTAGGAGCTAGCTCCTACAATGAGCAGTTCTTC